This TCR beta chain derives from a study of T cell responses to AZD1222 COVID-19 vaccine. Losses at the gene ends were 5 bases for V and 0 bases for J; bases not matched to a gene: 2. CDR1 is MNHEY, CDR2 SVGAGI, per germline. The CDR3 totals 14 residues. TCRdb keeps only in-frame clones here, not all; method: immunoSEQ multiplex PCR. The table includes 90,000 to 150,000 clones, 85% to 90% detected once. The TCR originated in an adult who received the AZD1222 COVID-19 vaccine. The chain uses TRBV6-5 and TRBJ2-3; 7 nucleotides match TRBD1. This specimen was peripheral blood, taken 28 days after the second AZD1222 dose. DNA of the CDR3: TGTGCCAGCAGTCAACAGGGGAGCACAGATACGCAGTATTTT. It translates to CASSQQGSTDTQYF.